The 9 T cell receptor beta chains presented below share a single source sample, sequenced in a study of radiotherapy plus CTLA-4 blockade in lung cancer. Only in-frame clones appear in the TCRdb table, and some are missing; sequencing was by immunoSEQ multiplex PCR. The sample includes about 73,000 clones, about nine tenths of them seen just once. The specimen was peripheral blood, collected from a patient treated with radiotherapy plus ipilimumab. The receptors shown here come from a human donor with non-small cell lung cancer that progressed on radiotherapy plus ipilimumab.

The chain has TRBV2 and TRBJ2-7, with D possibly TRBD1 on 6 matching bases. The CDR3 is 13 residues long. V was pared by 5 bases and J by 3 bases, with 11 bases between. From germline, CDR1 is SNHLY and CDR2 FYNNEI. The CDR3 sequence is CASSSGALYEQYV. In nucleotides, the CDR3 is TGTGCCAGCAGTTCAGGGGCTCTCTACGAGCAGTACGTC.

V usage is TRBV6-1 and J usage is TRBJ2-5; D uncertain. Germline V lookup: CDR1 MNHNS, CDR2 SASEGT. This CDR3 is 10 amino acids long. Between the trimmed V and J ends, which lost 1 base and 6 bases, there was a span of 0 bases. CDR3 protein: CASSEETQYF. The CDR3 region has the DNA TGTGCCAGCAGTGAAGAGACCCAGTACTTC.

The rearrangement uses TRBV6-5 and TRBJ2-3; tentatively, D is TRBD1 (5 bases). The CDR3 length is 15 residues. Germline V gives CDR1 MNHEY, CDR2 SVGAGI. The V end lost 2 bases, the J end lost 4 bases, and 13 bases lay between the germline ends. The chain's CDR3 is CASSYHRGLADTQYF. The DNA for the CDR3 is TGTGCCAGCAGTTACCATAGGGGCTTGGCAGATACGCAGTATTTT.

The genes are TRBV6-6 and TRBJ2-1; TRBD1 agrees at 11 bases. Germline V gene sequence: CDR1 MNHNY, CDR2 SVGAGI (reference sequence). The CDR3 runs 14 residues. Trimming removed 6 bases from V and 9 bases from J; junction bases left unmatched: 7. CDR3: CASSGTGGFGEQFF. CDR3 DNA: TGTGCCAGCAGCGGGACAGGGGGGTTCGGTGAGCAGTTCTTC.

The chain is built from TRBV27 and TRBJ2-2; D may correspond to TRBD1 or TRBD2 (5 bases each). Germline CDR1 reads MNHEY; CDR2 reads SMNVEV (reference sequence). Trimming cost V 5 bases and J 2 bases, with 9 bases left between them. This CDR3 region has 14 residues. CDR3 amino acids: CASSPGQNTGELFF. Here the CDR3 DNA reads TGTGCCAGCAGTCCGGGGCAAAACACCGGGGAGCTGTTTTTT.

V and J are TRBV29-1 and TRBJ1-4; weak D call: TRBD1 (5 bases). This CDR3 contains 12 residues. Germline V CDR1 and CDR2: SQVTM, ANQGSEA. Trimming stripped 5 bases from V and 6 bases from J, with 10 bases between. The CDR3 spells CSVIRGDEKLFF. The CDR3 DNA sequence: TGCAGCGTTATCCGGGGGGATGAAAAACTGTTTTTT.

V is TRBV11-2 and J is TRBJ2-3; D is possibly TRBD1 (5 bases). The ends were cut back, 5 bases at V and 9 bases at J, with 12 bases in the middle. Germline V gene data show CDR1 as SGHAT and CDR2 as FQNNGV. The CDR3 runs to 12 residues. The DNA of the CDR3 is TGTGCCAGCAGCGTCACAGGTCCAACGCAGTATTTT. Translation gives CASSVTGPTQYF.

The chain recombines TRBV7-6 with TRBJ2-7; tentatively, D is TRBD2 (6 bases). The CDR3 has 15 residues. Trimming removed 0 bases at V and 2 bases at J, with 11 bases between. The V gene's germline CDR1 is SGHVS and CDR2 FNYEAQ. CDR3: CASSLAREWAYEQYF. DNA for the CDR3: TGTGCCAGCAGCTTAGCACGGGAGTGGGCCTACGAGCAGTACTTC.

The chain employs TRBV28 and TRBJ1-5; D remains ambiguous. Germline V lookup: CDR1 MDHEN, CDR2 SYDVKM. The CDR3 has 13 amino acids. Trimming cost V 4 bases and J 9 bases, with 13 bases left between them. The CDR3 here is CASSSDGFRPQHF. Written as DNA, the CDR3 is TGTGCCAGCAGTTCGGACGGGTTCAGGCCCCAGCATTTT. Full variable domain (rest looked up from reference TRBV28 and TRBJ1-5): DVKVTQSSRYLVKRTGEKVFLECVQDMDHENMFWYRQDPGLGLRLIYFSYDVKMKEKGDIPEGYSVSREKKERFSLILESASTNQTSMYLCASSSDGFRPQHFGDGTRLSIL.